This TCR beta chain appears in the sequencing data of a study of T cells in Graves' hyperthyroidism and ophthalmopathy. Study results and limitations: Most thyroid clonotypes with frequency above 0.001 were detected in blood. Ophthalmopathy was distinguished from stable hyperthyroidism by 13 V-J signatures.

This clonotype was picked up many times. Its antigen remains unknown. Patients with uncontrolled infections, other autoimmune diseases, pregnancy or lactation were excluded. The PBMCs had their origin in 8.5 to 10 ml of fresh peripheral blood. Germline CDR1 and CDR2: DFQATT and SNEGSKA (reference sequence). V shed 0 bases and J 2 bases; nucleotides not matched to a gene: 6. This CDR3 spans 15 amino acids. Researchers amplified the TCR beta CDR3 regions from RNA transcripts. The study used the HTBI primer set for a first-round RT-PCR of the TCR CDR3. TCRdb reprocessed the multiplex PCR reads with MiXCR, giving one entry per CDR3 protein. This sample has about 700,000 distinct CDR3 sequences; about 15% occur once, and the top ten carry roughly 10%.

The source is a woman between 18 and 29 years old with Graves' hyperthyroidism. Source material: blood. This rearrangement joins TRBV20-1 to TRBJ2-7; 8 bases are a match to TRBD1. The CDR3 DNA follows: TGCAGTGCTAGAGACCCAACGGGACAGGCCTACGAGCAGTACTTC. This gives the protein CSARDPTGQAYEQYF.